The 23 T cell receptor beta chains reported below all come from one sample, sequenced in a study of blood T cell repertoires in COVID-19 (dated by TCRdb to 2020 to 2021). Libraries were constructed by the immunoSEQ multiplex PCR assay. Not all clones reach the TCRdb copy of this immuneACCESS table, which keeps in-frame sequences only. Checked studies attribute under half of the gap to unresolved V genes and leave the rest unexplained. In this sample the table shows approximately 260,000 clones, over 75% of which occur a single time. About 9.1% of the sample is taken by the ten largest. The sequencing sample was made of peripheral blood. The receptors originated from a human donor in a cohort sampled during active COVID-19.

The chain recombines TRBV2 with TRBJ2-5; D is perhaps TRBD2 (6 bases). The CDR3 loop spans 15 amino acids. V gave up 3 bases and J gave up 5 bases, with 16 bases separating them. The germline V gene has CDR1 SNHLY and CDR2 FYNNEI. CDR3 nucleotides: TGTGCCAGCAGTGATTGGAGCGGGTTGGGGGAGACCCAGTACTTC. Its protein is CASSDWSGLGETQYF.

J is TRBJ1-3 and V is TRBV27, with a tentative D call TRBD1 (5 bases). From germline, CDR1 is MNHEY and CDR2 SMNVEV (reference sequence). The germline V and J ends were trimmed by 4 bases and 2 bases, with 9 bases remaining between them. The CDR3 spans 14 residues. CDR3 DNA: TGTGCCAGCAGTTCGCCAGGGACTGGAAACACCATATATTTT. Its protein product is CASSSPGTGNTIYF.

The chain carries TRBV18 and TRBJ1-5; D is undetermined. The CDR3 extends over 14 amino acids. The ends were cut back, 8 bases at V and 0 bases at J, with 11 bases in the middle. Germline V gene data show CDR1 as KGHSH and CDR2 as LQKENI. CDR3 bases: TGTGCCAGCGCCCCTCAGGTTAGCAATCAGCCCCAGCATTTT. Protein product: CASAPQVSNQPQHF.

V usage is TRBV19 and J usage is TRBJ2-5, with D perhaps matching TRBD1 (5 bases). Germline values: CDR1 LNHDA, CDR2 SQIVND (reference sequence). The CDR3 is made up of 14 amino acids. Trimming removed 3 bases at V and 1 base at J, with 9 bases between. As DNA, the CDR3 is TGTGCCAGTAGTATCCCAGGGTCCCAAGAGACCCAGTACTTC. It is translated as CASSIPGSQETQYF.

The rearrangement links TRBV5-6 to TRBJ1-2; a possible D gene is TRBD1 (5 bases). V was shortened by 3 bases and J by 4 bases, with 13 bases between the two germline ends. The CDR3 has 14 amino acids. The germline gives CDR1 SGHDT, CDR2 YYEEEE. CDR3 sequence: CASSYRNRVYGYTF. The CDR3, as DNA: TGTGCCAGCAGCTACAGGAATCGGGTCTATGGCTACACCTTC.

The chain links TRBV7-3 to TRBJ2-3; D call uncertain. The CDR3 consists of 14 residues. V was cut by 2 bases and J by 0 bases, with 6 bases left in between. CDR1 is SGHTA and CDR2 is FQGTGA in the germline V gene. This CDR3 is CASSLAVSTDTQYF. For the CDR3, the DNA is TGTGCCAGCAGCTTAGCGGTTAGCACAGATACGCAGTATTTT.

The V call is TRBV7-9, the J call TRBJ2-7; D gene unclear. Germline V gene data show CDR1 as SEHNR and CDR2 as FQNEAQ (reference sequence). V was trimmed by 1 base and J by 3 bases, leaving 7 bases between them. CDR3 size: 13 residues. The CDR3 DNA is TGTGCCAGCAGCTTAGGGCAGGTCTACGAGCAGTACTTC. Its translation is CASSLGQVYEQYF.

This chain joins TRBV28 and TRBJ1-4; D perhaps matches TRBD1 (5 bases). The germline gives CDR1 MDHEN, CDR2 SYDVKM. Trimming took 0 bases from V and 4 from J, leaving 9 bases between them. The CDR3 loop spans 15 amino acids. DNA of the CDR3: TGTGCCAGCAGTTTATGGTATCAGGGTAATGAAAAACTGTTTTTT. This gives the protein CASSLWYQGNEKLFF.

This clone has a handful of counts. The chain employs TRBV19 and TRBJ2-7; D is perhaps TRBD1 (6 bases). There are 14 residues in the CDR3. The germline gives CDR1 LNHDA, CDR2 SQIVND (reference sequence). The V end was cut by 2 bases, the J end by 2 bases, with 10 bases between. The CDR3 DNA is TGTGCCAGTAGTATATCTGGGGGCCCCTACGAGCAGTACTTC. It encodes CASSISGGPYEQYF.

The gene calls are TRBV11-2 and TRBJ2-4, with D perhaps matching TRBD2 (6 bases). The CDR3 sequence is 19 residues long. CDR1 and CDR2 from the germline V gene are SGHAT and FQNNGV. The ends were cut back, 5 bases at V and 0 bases at J, with 23 bases in the middle. The CDR3 DNA reads TGTGCCAGCAGCCAAGGTGGTTTTACCAGCGGGTTAGCCAAAAACATTCAGTACTTC. It translates to CASSQGGFTSGLAKNIQYF.

The DNA of the CDR3 is TGTGCCAGCAACCCCGGGACAGGGATCTATGGCTACACCTTC. As protein: CASNPGTGIYGYTF. This chain links TRBV5-5 with TRBJ1-2, with 9 bases lining up with TRBD1. The CDR3 sequence is 14 residues long. The V gene's germline CDR1 is SGHKS and CDR2 YYEKEE (reference sequence). Losses at the gene ends were 6 bases for V and 4 bases for J; bases not matched to a gene: 7.

The chain joins TRBV15 to TRBJ1-2; D not resolved. This CDR3 is 14 amino acids long. With 1 base removed from V and 2 bases from J, the gap between germline ends came to 8 bases. Germline-derived CDR1 and CDR2 are LNHNV and YYDKDF (reference sequence). The CDR3 bases are TGTGCCACCAGCAGAGTTAAGGAGAACTATGGCTACACCTTC. Protein product: CATSRVKENYGYTF.

This clone was detected a few times. The CDR3 DNA reads as TGTGCCAGCAGTGTAGACAGGGGGAGAGCTTTCTTT. Residues: CASSVDRGRAFF. This rearrangement joins TRBV2 to TRBJ1-1, with 9 bases fitting TRBD1. The germline gives CDR1 SNHLY, CDR2 FYNNEI. The CDR3 consists of 12 residues. The trim removed 4 bases at V and 10 bases at J, leaving 4 bases unmatched.

This chain links TRBV21-1 with TRBJ1-2. TRBV21-1 is assigned pseudogene status. The CDR3 sequence is 16 residues long. The CDR3 here is CASSQSGGILNDGYTF. The CDR3 DNA sequence: TGTGCCAGCAGCCAGTCGGGGGGTATATTGAATGATGGCTACACCTTC.

The chain joins TRBV6-2 or TRBV6-3 to TRBJ2-2; the match to TRBD2 covers 11 bases. The CDR3 loop spans 17 amino acids. V trimming: 3 bases; J trimming: 3 bases; junction bases outside the gene matches: 6. Germline CDR1 is MNHEY and CDR2 is SVGEGT. The CDR3 protein is CASSYLAGGPDTGELFF. In DNA, the CDR3 is TGTGCCAGCAGTTATTTAGCGGGGGGGCCGGACACCGGGGAGCTGTTTTTT.

V is TRBV21-1 and J is TRBJ1-2; the table's D call, TRBD1, has no DNA check behind it. TRBV21-1 represents a pseudogene. There are 16 residues in the CDR3. The CDR3 DNA reads TGTGCCAGCAGCATACGACAGGGGCGCCAACTGGGGGGCTACACCTTC. Protein: CASSIRQGRQLGGYTF.

This rearrangement joins TRBV7-2 to TRBJ2-7, with 12 nucleotides matching TRBD2. V was pared by 5 bases and J by 5 bases, with 7 bases of the junction left unmatched. This CDR3 is 15 amino acids long. The germline V gene encodes CDR1 SGHTA and CDR2 FQGNSA. In nucleotides, the CDR3 is TGTGCCAGCAGCACACTAGCGGGGGGTAGGGACGAGCAGTACTTC. This codes for CASSTLAGGRDEQYF.

This chain connects TRBV11-3 to TRBJ1-1; D is uncertain. V lost 0 bases to trimming and J lost 1 base, with 9 bases between them. The germline V gene encodes CDR1 SGHNT and CDR2 YENEEA. The CDR3 contains 15 residues. The DNA of the CDR3 is TGTGCCAGCAGCTTAGATTTACAGAAGAACACTGAAGCTTTCTTT. This sequence encodes CASSLDLQKNTEAFF. Full variable domain (outside the CDR3, taken from reference TRBV11-3 and TRBJ1-1): EAGVVQSPRYKIIEKKQPVAFWCNPISGHNTLYWYLQNLGQGPELLIRYENEEAVDDSQLPKDRFSAERLKGVDSTLKIQPAELGDSAVYLCASSLDLQKNTEAFFGQGTRLTVV.

The chain links TRBV4-1 to TRBJ2-5, with D tentatively TRBD1 (6 bases). With 4 bases removed from V and 5 bases from J, the gap between germline ends came to 17 bases. Per the germline V gene, CDR1 is MGHRA and CDR2 is YSYEKL. The CDR3 runs 15 residues. The CDR3 here is CASSPQSTGRETQYF. DNA for the CDR3: TGCGCCAGCAGCCCACAGTCCACAGGGCGGGAGACCCAGTACTTC.

The gene calls are TRBV5-6 and TRBJ1-2; 7 positions agree with TRBD1. The ends lost 2 bases at V and 0 bases at J; junction bases unmatched: 7. The CDR3 is 16 residues long. Germline V gene lookup returns CDR1 SGHDT and CDR2 YYEEEE. The DNA for the CDR3 is TGTGCCAGCAGCTTCGGACAGGATTTTACTAACTATGGCTACACCTTC. This gives the protein CASSFGQDFTNYGYTF.

J is TRBJ1-1 and V is TRBV28; possible D gene TRBD1, 6 bases. The CDR3 sequence is 14 residues long. V shed 6 bases and J shed 1 base, with 12 bases lying between them. The germline gives CDR1 MDHEN, CDR2 SYDVKM. CDR3 protein: CASSPGGGNTEAFF. The CDR3, as DNA: TGTGCCAGCAGCCCTGGGGGCGGGAACACTGAAGCTTTCTTT.

The chain employs TRBV11-2 and TRBJ1-6; maybe TRBD1 (5 bases). V lost 7 bases, J lost 0 bases, and 13 bases lay in between. Germline CDR1 and CDR2: SGHAT and FQNNGV. This CDR3 contains 16 residues. The CDR3, as DNA: TGTGCCAGCACCTTGGGGGGGAGCTCCTATAATTCACCCCTCCACTTT. This sequence encodes CASTLGGSSYNSPLHF.

The J gene is TRBJ2-1, the V gene TRBV2, with 8 bases fitting TRBD2. Germline lookup yields CDR1 SNHLY and CDR2 FYNNEI. J was trimmed by 2 bases and V by 8 bases; bases with no gene match: 2. The CDR3 spans 13 residues. The CDR3 protein is CASATSAYNEQFF. CDR3 DNA: TGTGCCAGCGCGACTAGCGCCTACAATGAGCAGTTCTTC.